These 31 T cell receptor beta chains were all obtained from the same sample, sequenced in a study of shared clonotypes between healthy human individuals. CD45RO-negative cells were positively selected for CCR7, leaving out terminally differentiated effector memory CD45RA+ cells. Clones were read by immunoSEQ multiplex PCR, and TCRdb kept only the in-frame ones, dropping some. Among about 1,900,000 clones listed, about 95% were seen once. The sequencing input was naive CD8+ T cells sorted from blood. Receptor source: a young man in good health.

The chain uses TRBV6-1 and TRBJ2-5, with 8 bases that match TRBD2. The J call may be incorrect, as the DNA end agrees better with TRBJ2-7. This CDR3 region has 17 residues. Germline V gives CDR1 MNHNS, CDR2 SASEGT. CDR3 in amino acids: CASSEVAPGLGMGEQYF. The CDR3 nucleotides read TGTGCCAGCAGTGAAGTGGCCCCGGGACTAGGGATGGGCGAGCAGTACTTC.

CDR3: CASSPSSGRGFGELFF. Written as DNA, the CDR3 is TGTGCCAGCAGCCCTTCTAGCGGGAGGGGCTTCGGGGAGCTGTTTTTT. The chain combines TRBV7-9 with TRBJ2-2; TRBD2 agrees at 12 bases. Unmatched junction bases numbered 8, after V lost 5 bases and J lost 7 bases. Germline V gene data show CDR1 as SEHNR and CDR2 as FQNEAQ (reference sequence). This CDR3 region has 16 residues. Based on the CDR3 plus reference TRBV7-9 and TRBJ2-2, the full variable domain is DTGVSQNPRHKITKRGQNVTFRCDPISEHNRLYWYRQTLGQGPEFLTYFQNEAQLEKSRLLSDRFSAERPKGSFSTLEIQRTEQGDSAMYLCASSPSSGRGFGELFFGEGSRLTVL.

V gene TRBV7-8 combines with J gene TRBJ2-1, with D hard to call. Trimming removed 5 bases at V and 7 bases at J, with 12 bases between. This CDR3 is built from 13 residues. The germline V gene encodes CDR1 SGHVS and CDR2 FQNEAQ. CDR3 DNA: TGTGCCAGCAGCCATCCTCTAGTGAATGAGCAGTTCTTC. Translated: CASSHPLVNEQFF. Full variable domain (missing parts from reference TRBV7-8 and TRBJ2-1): GAGVSQSPRYKVAKRGQDVALRCDPISGHVSLFWYQQALGQGPEFLTYFQNEAQLDKSGLPSDRFFAERPEGSVSTLKIQRTQQEDSAVYLCASSHPLVNEQFFGPGTRLTVL.

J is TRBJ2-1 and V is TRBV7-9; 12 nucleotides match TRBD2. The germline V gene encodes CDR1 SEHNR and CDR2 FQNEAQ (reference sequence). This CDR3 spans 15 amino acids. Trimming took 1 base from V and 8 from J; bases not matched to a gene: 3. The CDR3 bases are TGTGCCAGCAGCTTAGGGACTAGCGGGGCGCATGAGCAGTTCTTC. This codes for CASSLGTSGAHEQFF.

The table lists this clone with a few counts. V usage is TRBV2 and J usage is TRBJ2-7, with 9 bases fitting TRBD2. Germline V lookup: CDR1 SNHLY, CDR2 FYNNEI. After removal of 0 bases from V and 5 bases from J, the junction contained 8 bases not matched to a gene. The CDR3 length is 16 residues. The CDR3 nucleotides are TGTGCCAGCAGTGAAGCAGGCACTAGCGGGTGGGACGAGCAGTACTTC. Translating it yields CASSEAGTSGWDEQYF. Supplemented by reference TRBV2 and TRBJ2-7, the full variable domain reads EPEVTQTPSHQVTQMGQEVILRCVPISNHLYFYWYRQILGQKVEFLVSFYNNEISEKSEIFDDQFSVERPDGSNFTLKIRSTKLEDSAMYFCASSEAGTSGWDEQYFGPGTRLTVT.

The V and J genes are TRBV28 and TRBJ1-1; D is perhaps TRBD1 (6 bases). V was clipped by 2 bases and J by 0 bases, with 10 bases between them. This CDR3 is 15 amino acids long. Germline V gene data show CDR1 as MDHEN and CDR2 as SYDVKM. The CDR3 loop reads CASSLGGQVNTEAFF. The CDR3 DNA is TGTGCCAGCAGTTTAGGGGGCCAAGTGAACACTGAAGCTTTCTTT. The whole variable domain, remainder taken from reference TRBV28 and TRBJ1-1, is DVKVTQSSRYLVKRTGEKVFLECVQDMDHENMFWYRQDPGLGLRLIYFSYDVKMKEKGDIPEGYSVSREKKERFSLILESASTNQTSMYLCASSLGGQVNTEAFFGQGTRLTVV.

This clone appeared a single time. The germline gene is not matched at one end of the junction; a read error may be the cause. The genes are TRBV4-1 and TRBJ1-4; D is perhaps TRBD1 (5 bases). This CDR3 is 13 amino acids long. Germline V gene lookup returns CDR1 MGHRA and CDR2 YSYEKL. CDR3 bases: TGCGCCAGCAGCCAACCGGGGGACTCCCCTAGCCTTTTT. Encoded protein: CASSQPGDSPSLF.

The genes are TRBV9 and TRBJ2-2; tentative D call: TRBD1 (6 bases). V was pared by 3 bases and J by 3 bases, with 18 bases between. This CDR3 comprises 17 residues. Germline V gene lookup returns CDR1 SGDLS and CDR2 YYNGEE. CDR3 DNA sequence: TGTGCCAGCAGCGAGAACAGGGCCGTTGAGTACACCGGGGAGCTGTTTTTT. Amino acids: CASSENRAVEYTGELFF.

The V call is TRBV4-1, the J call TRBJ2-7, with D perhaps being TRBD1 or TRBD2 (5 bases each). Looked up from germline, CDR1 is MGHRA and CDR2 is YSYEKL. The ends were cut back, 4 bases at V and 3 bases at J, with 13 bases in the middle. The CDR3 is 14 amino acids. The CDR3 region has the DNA TGCGCCAGCAGCCTAGGACAAGGAGGCTACGAGCAGTACTTC. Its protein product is CASSLGQGGYEQYF.

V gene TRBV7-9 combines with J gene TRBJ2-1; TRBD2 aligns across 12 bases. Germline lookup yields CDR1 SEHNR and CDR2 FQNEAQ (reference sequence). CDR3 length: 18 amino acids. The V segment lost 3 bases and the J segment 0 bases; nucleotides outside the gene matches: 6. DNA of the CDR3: TGTGCCAGCAGCTTCGGACTAGCGGGGACGAACTCCTACAATGAGCAGTTCTTC. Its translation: CASSFGLAGTNSYNEQFF.

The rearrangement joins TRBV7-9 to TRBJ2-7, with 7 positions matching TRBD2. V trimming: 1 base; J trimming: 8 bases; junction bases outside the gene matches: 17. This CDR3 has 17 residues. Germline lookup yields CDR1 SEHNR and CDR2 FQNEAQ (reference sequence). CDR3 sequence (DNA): TGTGCCAGCAGCTTAGAGTACCCGAGCGGGACCCCTTTTAAGCAGTACTTC. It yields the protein CASSLEYPSGTPFKQYF. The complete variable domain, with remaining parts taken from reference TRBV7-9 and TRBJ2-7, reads DTGVSQNPRHKITKRGQNVTFRCDPISEHNRLYWYRQTLGQGPEFLTYFQNEAQLEKSRLLSDRFSAERPKGSFSTLEIQRTEQGDSAMYLCASSLEYPSGTPFKQYFGPGTRLTVT.

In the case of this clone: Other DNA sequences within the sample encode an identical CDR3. The CDR3 region is CASSSTGVSYEQYF. The CDR3 nucleotides read TGTGCCAGCAGTTCGACAGGGGTCTCCTACGAGCAGTACTTC. V is TRBV27 and J is TRBJ2-7; TRBD1 matches at 8 bases. From germline, CDR1 is MNHEY and CDR2 SMNVEV (reference sequence). CDR3 length equals 14 residues. Trimming removed 4 bases from V and 0 bases from J; junction bases left unmatched: 2.

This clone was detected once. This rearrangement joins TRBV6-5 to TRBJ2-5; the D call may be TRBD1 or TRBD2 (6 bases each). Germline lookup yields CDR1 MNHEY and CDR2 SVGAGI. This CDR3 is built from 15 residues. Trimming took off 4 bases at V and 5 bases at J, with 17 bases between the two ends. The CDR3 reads CASSSLGLRGETQYF. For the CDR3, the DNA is TGTGCCAGCAGTTCCTTGGGACTTAGGGGGGAGACCCAGTACTTC.

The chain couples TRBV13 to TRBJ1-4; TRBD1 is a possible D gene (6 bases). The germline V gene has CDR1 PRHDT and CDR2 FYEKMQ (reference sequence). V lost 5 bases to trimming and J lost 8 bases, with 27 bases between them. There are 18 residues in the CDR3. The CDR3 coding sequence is TGTGCCAGCAGCGGACAGATCCGGGACCCCCACCAAGCGGAAAAACTGTTTTTT. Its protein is CASSGQIRDPHQAEKLFF.

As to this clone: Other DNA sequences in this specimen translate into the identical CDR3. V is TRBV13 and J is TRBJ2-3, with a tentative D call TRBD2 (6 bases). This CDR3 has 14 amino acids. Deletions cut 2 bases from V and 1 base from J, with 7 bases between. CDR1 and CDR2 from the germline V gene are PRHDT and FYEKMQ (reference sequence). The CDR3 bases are TGTGCCAGCAGCTTATCGGGGGGCACAGATACGCAGTATTTT. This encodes CASSLSGGTDTQYF.

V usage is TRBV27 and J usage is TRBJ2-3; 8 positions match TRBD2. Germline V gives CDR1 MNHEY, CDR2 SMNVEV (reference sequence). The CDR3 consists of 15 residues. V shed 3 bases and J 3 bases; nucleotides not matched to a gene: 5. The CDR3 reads CASSFAGGATDTQYF. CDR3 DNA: TGTGCCAGCAGTTTCGCGGGAGGAGCGACAGATACGCAGTATTTT.

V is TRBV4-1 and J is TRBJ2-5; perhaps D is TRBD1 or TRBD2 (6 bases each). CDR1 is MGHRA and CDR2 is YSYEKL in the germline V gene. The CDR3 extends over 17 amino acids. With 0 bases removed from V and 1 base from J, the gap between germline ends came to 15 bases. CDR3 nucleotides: TGCGCCAGCAGCCAAGATTCCGGGGGCAGGGGCCAAGAGACCCAGTACTTC. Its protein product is CASSQDSGGRGQETQYF.

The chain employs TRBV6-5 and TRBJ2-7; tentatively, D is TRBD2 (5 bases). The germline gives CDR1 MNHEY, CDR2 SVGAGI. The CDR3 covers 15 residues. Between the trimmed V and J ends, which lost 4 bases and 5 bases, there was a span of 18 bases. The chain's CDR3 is CASSSSSGSAHEQYF. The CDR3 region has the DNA TGTGCCAGCAGTTCTTCCTCGGGGTCGGCCCACGAGCAGTACTTC.

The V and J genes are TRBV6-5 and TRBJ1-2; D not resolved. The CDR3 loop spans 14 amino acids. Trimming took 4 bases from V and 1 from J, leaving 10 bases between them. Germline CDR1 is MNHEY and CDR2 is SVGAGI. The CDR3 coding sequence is TGTGCCAGCAGTTCGACACCCATTAACTATGGCTACACCTTC. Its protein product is CASSSTPINYGYTF.

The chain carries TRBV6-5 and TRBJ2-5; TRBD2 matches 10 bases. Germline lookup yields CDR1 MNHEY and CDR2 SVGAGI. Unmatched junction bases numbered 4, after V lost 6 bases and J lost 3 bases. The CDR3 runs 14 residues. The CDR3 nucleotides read TGTGCCAGCAGGGGCCTAGCGGGAGAAGAGACCCAGTACTTC. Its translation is CASRGLAGEETQYF.

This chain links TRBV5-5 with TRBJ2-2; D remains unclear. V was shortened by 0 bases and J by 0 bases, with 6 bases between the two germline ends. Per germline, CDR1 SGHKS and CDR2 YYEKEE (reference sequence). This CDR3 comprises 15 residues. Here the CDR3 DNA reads TGTGCCAGCAGCTTGGTCACATCGAACACCGGGGAGCTGTTTTTT. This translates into CASSLVTSNTGELFF.

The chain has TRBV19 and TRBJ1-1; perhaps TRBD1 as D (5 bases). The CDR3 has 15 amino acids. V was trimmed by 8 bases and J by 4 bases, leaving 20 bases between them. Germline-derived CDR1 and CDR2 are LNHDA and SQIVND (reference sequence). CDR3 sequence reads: CASSGDRGTSTEAFF. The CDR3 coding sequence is TGTGCCAGTTCCGGCGATCGGGGGACGAGCACTGAAGCTTTCTTT.

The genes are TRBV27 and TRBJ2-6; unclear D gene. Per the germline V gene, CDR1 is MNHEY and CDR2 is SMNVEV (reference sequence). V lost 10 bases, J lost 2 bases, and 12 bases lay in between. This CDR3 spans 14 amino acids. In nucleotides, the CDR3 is TGTGCCACCATGCCACTAACTGGGGCCAACGTCCTGACTTTC. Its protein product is CATMPLTGANVLTF.

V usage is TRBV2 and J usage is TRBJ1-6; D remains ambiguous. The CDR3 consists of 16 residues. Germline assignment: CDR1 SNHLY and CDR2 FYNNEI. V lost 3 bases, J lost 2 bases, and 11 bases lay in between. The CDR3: CASSDGPAAYNSPLHF. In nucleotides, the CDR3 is TGTGCCAGCAGTGATGGGCCGGCCGCCTATAATTCACCCCTCCACTTT.

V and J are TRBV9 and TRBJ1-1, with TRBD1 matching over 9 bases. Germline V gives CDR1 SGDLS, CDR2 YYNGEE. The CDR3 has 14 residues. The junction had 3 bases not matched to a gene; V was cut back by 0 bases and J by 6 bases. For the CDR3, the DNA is TGTGCCAGCAGCGTAGCTACAGGGGGCCCTGAAGCTTTCTTT. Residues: CASSVATGGPEAFF.

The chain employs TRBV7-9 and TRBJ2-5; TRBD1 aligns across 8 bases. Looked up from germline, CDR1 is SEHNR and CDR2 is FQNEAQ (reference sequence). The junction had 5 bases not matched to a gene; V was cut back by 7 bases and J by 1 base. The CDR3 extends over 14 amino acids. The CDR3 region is CASTLTGAQETQYF. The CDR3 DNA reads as TGTGCCAGCACCCTGACAGGGGCCCAAGAGACCCAGTACTTC.

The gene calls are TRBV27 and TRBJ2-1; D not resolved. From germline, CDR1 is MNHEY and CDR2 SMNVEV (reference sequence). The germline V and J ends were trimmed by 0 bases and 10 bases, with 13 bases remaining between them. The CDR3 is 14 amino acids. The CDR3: CASSLSPGIWEQFF. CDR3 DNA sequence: TGTGCCAGCAGTTTATCCCCGGGTATTTGGGAGCAGTTCTTC.

The DNA for the CDR3 is TGCAGCGTTGAAGGGGGGACAGGGTCCTGGGATGAGCAGTTCTTC. It translates to CSVEGGTGSWDEQFF. The V call is TRBV29-1, the J call TRBJ2-1; 9 nucleotides align to TRBD1. J gave up 8 bases and V 1 base, and 9 bases lay outside the gene matches. The length of the CDR3 is 15 residues. In germline, CDR1 is SQVTM, CDR2 ANQGSEA.

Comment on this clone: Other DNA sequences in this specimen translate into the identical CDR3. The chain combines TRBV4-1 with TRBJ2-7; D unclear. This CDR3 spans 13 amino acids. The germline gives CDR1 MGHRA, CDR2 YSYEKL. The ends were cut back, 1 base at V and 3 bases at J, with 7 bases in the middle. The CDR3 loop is CASSQVRDYEQYF. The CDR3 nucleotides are TGCGCCAGCAGCCAAGTTAGGGACTACGAGCAGTACTTC.

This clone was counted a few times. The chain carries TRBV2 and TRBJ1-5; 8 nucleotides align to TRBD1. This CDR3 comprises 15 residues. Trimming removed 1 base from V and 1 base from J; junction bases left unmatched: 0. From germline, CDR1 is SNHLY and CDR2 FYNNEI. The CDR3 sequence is CASSEGTGSNQPQHF. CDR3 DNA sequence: TGTGCCAGCAGTGAAGGGACAGGGAGCAATCAGCCCCAGCATTTT.

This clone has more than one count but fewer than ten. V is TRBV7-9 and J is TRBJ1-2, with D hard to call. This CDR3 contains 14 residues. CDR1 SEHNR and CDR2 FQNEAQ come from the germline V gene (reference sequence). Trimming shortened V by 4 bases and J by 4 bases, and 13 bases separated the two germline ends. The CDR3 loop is CASSSRYSFYGYTF. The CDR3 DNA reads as TGTGCCAGCAGCTCCCGCTACAGTTTCTATGGCTACACCTTC.